This T cell receptor (gamma chain) derives from a study of human gamma delta and Vdelta1 T cells. Overall study findings and caveats: Delta One T cells were reportedly polyclonal and broadly cytotoxic against acute myeloid leukemia.

Points on this clone: Its antigen remains unidentified.

TCRdb reran clone calling via CATT on the PCR reads. The sample carries approximately 8,400 gamma-chain clones, around 42% recorded once. The V segment lost 8 bases and the J segment 6 bases; nucleotides outside the gene matches: 14. The CDR3 is made up of 14 amino acids. J is TRGJ1 or TRGJ2 and V is TRGV10. TRGV10 counts as an open reading frame of uncertain function. The TCR originated in a human donor in good health. The sequenced sample was Vdelta1 gamma-delta T cells from blood grown in culture (DOT cells). The CDR3 region has the DNA TGTGCTGCGTGGGATTGCCGGGGTTTTTATAAGAAACTCTTT. The encoded protein is CAAWDCRGFYKKLF.